This T cell receptor (beta chain) was sequenced during a study of blood T cell repertoires in COVID-19. Original processing methods: Estimates of nucleated cell counts were drawn from the amplification of reference gene primers. Clones were read by immunoSEQ multiplex PCR, and TCRdb kept only the in-frame ones, dropping some. The D gene and trimming were derived from the DNA, and the V and J assignments and clone size from that table. Among some 320,000 clones, around 87% were seen once, and the ten largest hold 7.8%. The CDR3 is 13 residues long. CDR1 is MNHEY, CDR2 SMNVEV, per germline (reference sequence). Trimming took 6 bases from V and 9 from J; bases not matched to a gene: 7.

The clonotype comes from a woman in her 50s who had recovered from COVID-19. The J gene is TRBJ2-1, the V gene TRBV27; 8 bases are shared with TRBD2. Sequencing was done on a sample of peripheral blood. The CDR3 coding sequence is TGTGCCAGCAGAAGAACGGGGGGGCCTGAGCAGTTCTTC. The encoded protein is CASRRTGGPEQFF.